The 6 T cell receptor beta chains given below trace back to one sample, sequenced in a study of early T cells in non-severe SARS-CoV-2 infection. Using its own MiXCR run on the 5' RACE reads, TCRdb lists one record per CDR3 protein. This table has 70,000 or so distinct CDR3 sequences, approximately 15% appearing once. The source material was whole blood. Receptors were obtained from an adult who was a healthcare worker with PCR-confirmed SARS-CoV-2 infection or an uninfected control (not recorded which).

The V call is TRBV29-1, the J call TRBJ1-2, with 10 nucleotides matching TRBD1. V was clipped by 7 bases and J by 3 bases; unmatched bases: 2. The CDR3 consists of 12 residues. Germline CDR1 SQVTM, CDR2 ANQGSEA. CDR3 amino acids: CSAGTGDYGYTF. CDR3 sequence (DNA): TGCAGCGCCGGGACAGGGGACTATGGCTACACCTTC.

A few counts support this clonotype. This chain links TRBV3-1 with TRBJ2-7; D gene unclear. The CDR3 has 11 residues. The V and J ends lost 3 bases and 6 bases respectively, with 6 bases between them. Germline CDR1 and CDR2: LGHDT and YNNKEL (reference sequence). This chain's CDR3 is CASSQAREQYF. In DNA form, the CDR3 reads TGTGCCAGCAGCCAGGCACGCGAGCAGTACTTC.

This chain joins TRBV20-1 and TRBJ1-6, with D uncertain. The CDR3 consists of 13 residues. With 1 base removed from V and 6 bases from J, the gap between germline ends came to 7 bases. Germline assignment: CDR1 DFQATT and CDR2 SNEGSKA (reference sequence). The CDR3 region has the DNA TGCAGTGCTAGAGGACCTAGTAATTCACCCCTCCACTTT. This translates into CSARGPSNSPLHF.

This clonotype was seen ten or more times. The chain joins TRBV7-3 to TRBJ2-3, with D perhaps TRBD1 (6 bases). This CDR3 has 14 amino acids. V lost 5 bases and J lost 1, with 10 bases in between. Germline V gene data show CDR1 as SGHTA and CDR2 as FQGTGA. The CDR3: CASSVQGGTDTQYF. The CDR3 bases are TGTGCCAGCAGCGTACAGGGCGGCACAGATACGCAGTATTTT.

This chain uses TRBV6-5 with TRBJ2-2, with 8 positions matching TRBD1. The CDR3 is made up of 16 amino acids. The germline V gene has CDR1 MNHEY and CDR2 SVGAGI. Trimming cost V 6 bases and J 1 base; bases outside gene matches: 7. CDR3 sequence reads: CASRGQGGQNTGELFF. The CDR3 DNA follows: TGTGCCAGCAGAGGACAGGGTGGGCAGAACACCGGGGAGCTGTTTTTT.

This clonotype turned up a few times. The CDR3 region has the DNA TGCAGTGCTAGAGAGGGGACAGGGGACAATCAGCCCCAGCATTTT. Its translation is CSAREGTGDNQPQHF. V gene TRBV20-1 combines with J gene TRBJ1-5, with 10 bases matching TRBD1. The CDR3 spans 15 residues. Germline CDR1 reads DFQATT; CDR2 reads SNEGSKA (reference sequence). The V and J ends lost 0 bases and 3 bases, in that order; junction bases with no gene match: 2.